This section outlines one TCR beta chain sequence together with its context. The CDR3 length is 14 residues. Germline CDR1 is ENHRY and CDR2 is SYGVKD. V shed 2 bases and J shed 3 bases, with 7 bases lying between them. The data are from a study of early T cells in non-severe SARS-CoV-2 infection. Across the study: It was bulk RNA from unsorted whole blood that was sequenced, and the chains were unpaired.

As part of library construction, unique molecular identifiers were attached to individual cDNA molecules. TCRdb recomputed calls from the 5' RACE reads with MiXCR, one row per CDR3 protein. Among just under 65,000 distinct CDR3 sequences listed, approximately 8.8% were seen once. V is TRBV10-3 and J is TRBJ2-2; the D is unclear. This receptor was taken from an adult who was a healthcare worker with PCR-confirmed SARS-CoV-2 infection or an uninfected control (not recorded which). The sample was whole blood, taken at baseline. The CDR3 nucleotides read TGTGCCATCAGTGAGGGACCGTACACCGGGGAGCTGTTTTTT. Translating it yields CAISEGPYTGELFF.